The present entry profiles one T cell receptor beta chain with its context. Its specificity is not known. The PCR made use of 60 Vbeta and 13 Jbeta primers. The protocol was immunoSEQ multiplex PCR, while the TCRdb copy is restricted to in-frame clones and leaves out a portion. The table includes over 110,000 clones, around 79% detected once. The entry originates in a study of cytomegalovirus exposure and HLA in healthy donors. Germline values: CDR1 WSHSY, CDR2 SAAADI. The CDR3 contains 12 residues. V was clipped by 8 bases and J by 1 base, with 6 bases between them. The study, taken as a whole, reports: The authors later linked a missense DCLRE1C variant to TCR beta V- and J-gene trimming. It was reported that the classifier diagnosed cytomegalovirus status with high specificity and sensitivity in both the original and validation cohorts.

The clonotype originates from a female donor in good health and CMV-seronegative. This chain joins TRBV10-2 and TRBJ2-1; a possible D gene is TRBD1 (6 bases). What was sequenced was PBMCs. The CDR3: CASQGSYNEQFF. The CDR3 DNA reads as TGCGCCAGCCAGGGGTCCTACAATGAGCAGTTCTTC.